The clone carrying this T cell receptor beta chain was seen more than once but under ten times. TCRdb reprocessed the RT-PCR reads via MiXCR and lists one record per CDR3 protein. The sample carries more than 600,000 distinct CDR3 sequences, 14% recorded once. The sequencing input was memory CD4+ T cells from blood. The clonotype was recovered from a female donor in good health, serving as a healthy control.

The CDR3 protein is CSASSGDEQFF. The CDR3 coding sequence is TGCAGTGCTAGTTCGGGGGACGAGCAGTTCTTC. The chain has TRBV20-1 and TRBJ2-1; D may be TRBD2 (6 bases). Trimming removed 3 bases from V and 10 bases from J, with 10 bases in between. The CDR3 is made up of 11 amino acids. CDR1 is DFQATT and CDR2 is SNEGSKA in the germline V gene (reference sequence).